Below, 26 T cell receptor beta chains from the same sample are listed, as sequenced in a study of blood T cell repertoires in COVID-19. TCRdb keeps only in-frame clones here, not all; method: immunoSEQ multiplex PCR. This sample yields under 55,000 clones, of which approximately 80% are seen a single time; around 15% belongs to the top ten. Sequenced: peripheral blood. Receptors originate from a human donor in a cohort sampled during active COVID-19.

The chain couples TRBV6-4 to TRBJ1-5, with D possibly matching TRBD1 (5 bases). Germline-derived CDR1 and CDR2 are MRHNA and SNTAGT. The CDR3 runs 13 residues. V shed 6 bases and J shed 7 bases, with 13 bases lying between them. The CDR3 DNA reads TGTGCCAGCAGCGAAGACAGCCGCCAGCCCCAGCATTTT. Translated, it gives CASSEDSRQPQHF.

The rearrangement uses TRBV5-4 and TRBJ1-1; maybe TRBD1 (5 bases). Germline CDR1 is SGHNT and CDR2 is YYREEE (reference sequence). The CDR3 has 14 residues. V gave up 4 bases and J gave up 5 bases, with 15 bases separating them. The CDR3: CASSLGPGGTEAFF. CDR3 in DNA: TGTGCCAGCAGCCTGGGACCCGGGGGTACTGAAGCTTTCTTT.

The sample holds a few counts of this clone. The chain has TRBV2 and TRBJ2-3; 7 nucleotides align to TRBD2. The V segment lost 1 base and the J segment 5 bases; nucleotides outside the gene matches: 6. Germline V gene sequence: CDR1 SNHLY, CDR2 FYNNEI. The CDR3 has 15 residues. The CDR3: CASSEVGLGLDTQYF. The CDR3 DNA reads as TGTGCCAGCAGTGAAGTCGGACTAGGTTTAGATACGCAGTATTTT.

This rearrangement joins TRBV7-2 to TRBJ2-7; D possibly corresponds to TRBD2 (7 bases). The CDR3 runs to 14 residues. The ends were cut back, 8 bases at V and 1 base at J, with 15 bases in the middle. Germline lookup yields CDR1 SGHTA and CDR2 FQGNSA. The CDR3 protein is CASQGLAVSYEQYF. CDR3 in DNA: TGTGCCAGCCAGGGGCTAGCGGTTTCCTACGAGCAGTACTTC.

This sequence joins TRBV19 and TRBJ2-1, with 9 positions matching TRBD2. The germline V gene encodes CDR1 LNHDA and CDR2 SQIVND (reference sequence). The CDR3 is 16 amino acids. V gave up 0 bases and J gave up 9 bases; unmatched junction bases: 9. CDR3 DNA: TGTGCCAGTAGTATAGAGATAGCGGGAGTCTCCGGTGAGCAGTTCTTC. This gives the protein CASSIEIAGVSGEQFF. Based on the CDR3 plus reference TRBV19 and TRBJ2-1, the full variable domain is DGGITQSPKYLFRKEGQNVTLSCEQNLNHDAMYWYRQDPGQGLRLIYYSQIVNDFQKGDIAEGYSVSREKKESFPLTVTSAQKNPTAFYLCASSIEIAGVSGEQFFGPGTRLTVL.

J is TRBJ2-1 and V is TRBV24-1, with 11 bases identical to TRBD2. V lost 7 bases and J lost 7; bases outside the gene matches: 8. Germline CDR1 and CDR2: KGHDR and SFDVKD. The CDR3 extends over 15 amino acids. The chain's CDR3 is CATSLLAGDKNEQFF. The CDR3 nucleotides read TGTGCCACCAGCCTACTAGCGGGAGATAAGAATGAGCAGTTCTTC.

This chain connects TRBV15 to TRBJ2-1; 12 positions agree with TRBD2. This CDR3 contains 17 residues. V was clipped by 3 bases and J by 8 bases; unmatched bases: 11. Looked up from germline, CDR1 is LNHNV and CDR2 is YYDKDF (reference sequence). CDR3 loop: CATSRIVLAGGRDEQFF. As DNA, the CDR3 is TGTGCCACCAGCAGGATAGTCCTAGCGGGAGGGAGGGATGAGCAGTTCTTC.

V gene TRBV30 combines with J gene TRBJ2-1; TRBD1 matches at 9 bases. Trimming cost V 2 bases and J 8 bases; bases outside gene matches: 10. The CDR3 has 15 amino acids. Germline-derived CDR1 and CDR2 are GTSNPN and SVGIG (reference sequence). The CDR3 nucleotides are TGTGCCTGGAGTTCCTCGGGACAGGGAGGCGATGAGCAGTTCTTC. This encodes CAWSSSGQGGDEQFF.

The chain carries TRBV11-3 and TRBJ2-3; 8 nucleotides align to TRBD2. The V gene end was trimmed by 1 base and the J gene end by 3 bases; junction bases not matched to a gene: 12. There are 18 residues in the CDR3. Germline CDR1 and CDR2: SGHNT and YENEEA. This chain's CDR3 is CASSLALFSGSQTDTQYF. The CDR3 nucleotides read TGTGCCAGCAGCTTAGCTTTGTTCAGCGGGAGTCAGACAGATACGCAGTATTTT.

The genes are TRBV18 and TRBJ2-7, with D perhaps matching TRBD1 (6 bases). The CDR3 totals 14 residues. The germline V gene has CDR1 KGHSH and CDR2 LQKENI. Trimming shortened V by 2 bases and J by 5 bases, and 13 bases separated the two germline ends. The CDR3, as DNA: TGTGCCAGCTCACCATCCGGACAGAACGACGAGCAGTACTTC. The encoded protein is CASSPSGQNDEQYF.

The rearrangement uses TRBV7-9 and TRBJ2-7; TRBD1 aligns across 9 bases. This CDR3 has 14 amino acids. CDR1 and CDR2 from the germline V gene are SEHNR and FQNEAQ (reference sequence). V lost 5 bases, J lost 4 bases, and 6 bases stayed unmatched. The CDR3 reads CASSEQGAGYEQYF. The CDR3 DNA reads as TGTGCCAGCAGCGAACAGGGGGCAGGATACGAGCAGTACTTC.

The chain recombines TRBV6-5 with TRBJ1-5; D not resolved. Germline loops: CDR1 MNHEY, CDR2 SVGAGI. This CDR3 has 13 amino acids. V was trimmed by 11 bases and J by 4 bases, leaving 15 bases between them. The CDR3 spells CAAQWEGNQPQHF. The DNA for the CDR3 is TGTGCCGCCCAATGGGAGGGAAATCAGCCCCAGCATTTT.

The rearrangement uses TRBV6-2 or TRBV6-3 and TRBJ2-3, with 8 bases aligning to TRBD2. V was pared by 5 bases and J by 3 bases, with 7 bases of the junction left unmatched. CDR1 MNHEY and CDR2 SVGEGT come from the germline V gene. CDR3 length: 15 amino acids. The CDR3 protein is CASSAGLGLTDTQYF. The CDR3 DNA reads TGTGCCAGCAGTGCGGGACTAGGGTTGACAGATACGCAGTATTTT.

The chain joins TRBV18 to TRBJ2-2; TRBD2 aligns across 8 bases. J was trimmed by 7 bases and V by 6 bases; bases with no gene match: 16. This CDR3 has 17 residues. Per germline, CDR1 KGHSH and CDR2 LQKENI. The CDR3 region has the DNA TGTGCCAGCTCCCTCGAAGGAAGCGCGGGGGGTCACGGGGAGCTGTTTTTT. Its translation: CASSLEGSAGGHGELFF.

The chain couples TRBV7-9 to TRBJ2-5, with TRBD1 identical over 9 bases. Per the germline V gene, CDR1 is SEHNR and CDR2 is FQNEAQ (reference sequence). The CDR3 is 17 amino acids. V shed 1 base and J 3 bases; nucleotides not matched to a gene: 9. As DNA, the CDR3 is TGTGCCAGCAGCTTAGGGAGAGGGACAGGGCGGGAAGAGACCCAGTACTTC. It translates to CASSLGRGTGREETQYF.

V and J are TRBV19 and TRBJ1-5, with TRBD1 as a possible D gene (5 bases). The CDR3 extends over 14 amino acids. Trimming took off 1 base at V and 6 bases at J, with 10 bases between the two ends. Germline CDR1 LNHDA, CDR2 SQIVND (reference sequence). The CDR3 sequence is CASSIVVGVQPQHF. As DNA, the CDR3 is TGTGCCAGTAGTATAGTAGTAGGGGTTCAGCCCCAGCATTTT.

This clone came up once. This chain links TRBV5-1 with TRBJ2-7; D possibly corresponds to TRBD1 (5 bases). The germline V gene encodes CDR1 SGHRS and CDR2 YFSETQ. V lost 1 base and J 5 bases, leaving 16 bases between the germline ends. The length of the CDR3 is 15 residues. The CDR3: CASSLYAGSENEQYF. DNA of the CDR3: TGCGCCAGCAGCTTGTACGCAGGGTCGGAAAACGAGCAGTACTTC.

The chain recombines TRBV5-1 with TRBJ2-7; 9 bases map to TRBD1. The ends lost 3 bases at V and 6 bases at J; junction bases unmatched: 13. CDR1 and CDR2 (germline): SGHRS, YFSETQ. The CDR3 spans 16 residues. CDR3 in amino acids: CASSWSPGQGLSEQYF. CDR3 in DNA: TGCGCCAGCAGCTGGAGCCCGGGACAGGGTCTCTCCGAGCAGTACTTC.

This clone was observed once. The V gene is TRBV19, the J gene TRBJ1-1; the D gene is possibly TRBD1 (5 bases). Germline V gene sequence: CDR1 LNHDA, CDR2 SQIVND (reference sequence). Trimming removed 9 bases at V and 2 bases at J, with 16 bases between. This CDR3 contains 14 residues. The CDR3 reads CASKVIQGNTEAFF. CDR3 sequence (DNA): TGTGCCAGCAAAGTCATTCAGGGCAACACTGAAGCTTTCTTT.

The J gene is TRBJ2-7, the V gene TRBV6-2 or TRBV6-3, with 10 bases that match TRBD2. Germline V lookup: CDR1 MNHEY, CDR2 SVGEGT. With 5 bases clipped from V and 4 bases from J, the junction kept 8 bases outside the gene matches. CDR3 length equals 15 residues. The CDR3 DNA reads as TGTGCCAGCAGTACCTACGGACTAGCGGTTTACGAGCAGTACTTC. Translating it yields CASSTYGLAVYEQYF.

The rearrangement links TRBV18 to TRBJ2-7; TRBD2 is a possible D gene (5 bases). The germline CDR1 and CDR2 sequences are KGHSH and LQKENI. The germline V and J ends were trimmed by 3 bases and 0 bases, with 18 bases remaining between them. The CDR3 covers 17 residues. CDR3 sequence reads: CASSPYRTSINSYEQYF. CDR3 nucleotides: TGTGCCAGCTCACCCTACCGGACTTCAATAAACTCCTACGAGCAGTACTTC.

This sequence joins TRBV6-5 and TRBJ2-1; 8 bases are a match to TRBD2. The CDR3 has 15 amino acids. Trimming removed 8 bases from V and 5 bases from J; junction bases left unmatched: 11. Germline CDR1 is MNHEY and CDR2 is SVGAGI. CDR3: CASGRVLAGNNEQFF. DNA of the CDR3: TGTGCCAGCGGCCGGGTCCTAGCGGGTAACAATGAGCAGTTCTTC.

V gene TRBV10-1 combines with J gene TRBJ2-1; a possible D gene is TRBD2 (5 bases). The ends were cut back, 5 bases at V and 2 bases at J, with 10 bases in the middle. Germline CDR1 WNHNN, CDR2 SYGVQD (reference sequence). The CDR3 is 14 residues long. CDR3 in amino acids: CASSRTSTYNEQFF. The DNA for the CDR3 is TGCGCCAGCAGTAGGACTTCAACCTACAATGAGCAGTTCTTC.

The rearrangement uses TRBV27 and TRBJ1-6; 9 positions agree with TRBD1. Germline V gives CDR1 MNHEY, CDR2 SMNVEV (reference sequence). This CDR3 region has 16 residues. Trimming took 10 bases from V and 7 from J; bases not matched to a gene: 14. CDR3 sequence (DNA): TGTGCCACCTCCCCCGGGACAGGGACCGGGAATTCACCCCTCCACTTT. Its translation is CATSPGTGTGNSPLHF.

The chain employs TRBV5-6 and TRBJ2-1; D unresolved. The CDR3 is made up of 12 amino acids. Trimming took off 4 bases at V and 4 bases at J, with 6 bases between the two ends. The germline V gene has CDR1 SGHDT and CDR2 YYEEEE. Here the CDR3 DNA reads TGTGCCAGCAGCCGTTTATACAATGAGCAGTTCTTC. Protein sequence: CASSRLYNEQFF. The variable domain in full, completed from reference TRBV5-6 and TRBJ2-1, reads DAGVTQSPTHLIKTRGQQVTLRCSPKSGHDTVSWYQQALGQGPQFIFQYYEEEERQRGNFPDRFSGHQFPNYSSELNVNALLLGDSALYLCASSRLYNEQFFGPGTRLTVL.

This sequence joins TRBV12-2 and TRBJ1-6. TRBV12-2 is reported as a pseudogene. This CDR3 is 17 amino acids long. The DNA of the CDR3 is TGTGCAAGTCGCTTAGGTGTGCGCTTATCCTATAATTCACCCCTCCACTTT. As protein: CASRLGVRLSYNSPLHF.